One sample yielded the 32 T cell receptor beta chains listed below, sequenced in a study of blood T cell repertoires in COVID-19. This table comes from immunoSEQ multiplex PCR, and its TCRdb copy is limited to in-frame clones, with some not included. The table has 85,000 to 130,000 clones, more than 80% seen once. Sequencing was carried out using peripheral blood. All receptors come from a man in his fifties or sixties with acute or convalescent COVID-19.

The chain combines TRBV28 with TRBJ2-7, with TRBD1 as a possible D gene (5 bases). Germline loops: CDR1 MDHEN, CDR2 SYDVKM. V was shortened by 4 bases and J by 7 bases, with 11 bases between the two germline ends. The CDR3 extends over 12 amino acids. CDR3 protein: CASSSQGLEQYF. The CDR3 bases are TGTGCCAGCAGTTCCCAGGGTTTGGAGCAGTACTTC.

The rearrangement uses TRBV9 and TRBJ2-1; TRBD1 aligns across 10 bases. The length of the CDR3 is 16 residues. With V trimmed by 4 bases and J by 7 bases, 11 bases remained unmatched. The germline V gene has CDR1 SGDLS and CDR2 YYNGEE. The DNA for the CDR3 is TGTGCCAGCAGCCCGCGTTCGGGACAGGGGAGTAATGAGCAGTTCTTC. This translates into CASSPRSGQGSNEQFF.

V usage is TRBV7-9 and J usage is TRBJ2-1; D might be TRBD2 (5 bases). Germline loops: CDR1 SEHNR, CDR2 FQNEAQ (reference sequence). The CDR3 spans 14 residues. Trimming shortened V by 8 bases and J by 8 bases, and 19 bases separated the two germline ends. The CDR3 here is CASSVPSPLDEQFF. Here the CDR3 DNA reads TGTGCCAGCTCGGTTCCTAGCCCATTAGATGAGCAGTTCTTC.

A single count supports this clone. The CDR3 sequence: CASSPPSRSYNEQFF. CDR3 DNA sequence: TGTGCCAGCTCACCACCCTCTCGCTCCTACAATGAGCAGTTCTTC. The V and J genes are TRBV18 and TRBJ2-1; D is undetermined. The CDR3 is 15 residues long. Trimming took off 0 bases at V and 0 bases at J, with 6 bases between the two ends. Germline-derived CDR1 and CDR2 are KGHSH and LQKENI. The full variable domain, its missing parts supplied by reference TRBV18 and TRBJ2-1, is NAGVMQNPRHLVRRRGQEARLRCSPMKGHSHVYWYRQLPEEGLKFMVYLQKENIIDESGMPKERFSAEFPKEGPSILRIQQVVRGDSAAYFCASSPPSRSYNEQFFGPGTRLTVL.

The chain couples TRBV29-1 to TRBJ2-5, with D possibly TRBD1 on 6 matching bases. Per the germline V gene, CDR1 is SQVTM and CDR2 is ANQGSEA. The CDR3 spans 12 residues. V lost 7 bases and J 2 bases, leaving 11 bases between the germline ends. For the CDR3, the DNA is TGCAGCGGCGGACAGATTCAAGAGACCCAGTACTTC. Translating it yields CSGGQIQETQYF.

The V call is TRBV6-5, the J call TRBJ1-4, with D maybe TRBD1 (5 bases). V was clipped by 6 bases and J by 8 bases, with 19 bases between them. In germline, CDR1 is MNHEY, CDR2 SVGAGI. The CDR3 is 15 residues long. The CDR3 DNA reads TGTGCCAGCAGCCCCAGGGAGGGGACTGGAGAAAAACTGTTTTTT. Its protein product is CASSPREGTGEKLFF.

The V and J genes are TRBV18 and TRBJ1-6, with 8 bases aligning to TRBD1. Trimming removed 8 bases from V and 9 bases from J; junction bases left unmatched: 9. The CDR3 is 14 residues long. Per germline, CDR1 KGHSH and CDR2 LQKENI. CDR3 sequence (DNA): TGTGCCAGCAGATTATCAGGGGGCGGTTCACCCCTCCACTTT. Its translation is CASRLSGGGSPLHF.

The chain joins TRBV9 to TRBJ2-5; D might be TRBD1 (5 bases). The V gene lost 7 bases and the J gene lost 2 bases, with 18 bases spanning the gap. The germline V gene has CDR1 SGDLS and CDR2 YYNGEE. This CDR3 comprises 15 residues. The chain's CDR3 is CASGNSGRVQETQYF. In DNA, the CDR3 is TGTGCCAGCGGTAACTCCGGCAGGGTACAAGAGACCCAGTACTTC.

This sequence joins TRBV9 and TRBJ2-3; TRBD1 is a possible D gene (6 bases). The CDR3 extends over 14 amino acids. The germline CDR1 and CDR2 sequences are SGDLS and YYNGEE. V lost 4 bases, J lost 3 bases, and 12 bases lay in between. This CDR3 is CASSPQGWTDTQYF. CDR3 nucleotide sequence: TGTGCCAGCAGCCCTCAGGGGTGGACAGATACGCAGTATTTT.

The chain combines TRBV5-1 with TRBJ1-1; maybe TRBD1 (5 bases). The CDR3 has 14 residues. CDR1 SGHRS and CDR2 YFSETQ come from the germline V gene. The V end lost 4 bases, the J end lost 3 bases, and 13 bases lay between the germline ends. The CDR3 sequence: CASSGGWGDTEAFF. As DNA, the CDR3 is TGCGCCAGCAGCGGCGGATGGGGGGACACTGAAGCTTTCTTT.

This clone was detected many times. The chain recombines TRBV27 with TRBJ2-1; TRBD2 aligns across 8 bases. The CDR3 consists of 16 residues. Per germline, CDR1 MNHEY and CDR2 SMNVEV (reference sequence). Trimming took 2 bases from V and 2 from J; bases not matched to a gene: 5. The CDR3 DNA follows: TGTGCCAGCAGTTTAGAGGTTAGCGGGACCTACAATGAGCAGTTCTTC. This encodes CASSLEVSGTYNEQFF.

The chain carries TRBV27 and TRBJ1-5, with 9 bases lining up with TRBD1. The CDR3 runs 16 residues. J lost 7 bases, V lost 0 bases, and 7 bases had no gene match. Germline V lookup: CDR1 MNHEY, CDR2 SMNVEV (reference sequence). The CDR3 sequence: CASSLSSGQGRQPQHF. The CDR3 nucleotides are TGTGCCAGCAGTTTATCGTCCGGACAGGGGAGGCAGCCCCAGCATTTT.

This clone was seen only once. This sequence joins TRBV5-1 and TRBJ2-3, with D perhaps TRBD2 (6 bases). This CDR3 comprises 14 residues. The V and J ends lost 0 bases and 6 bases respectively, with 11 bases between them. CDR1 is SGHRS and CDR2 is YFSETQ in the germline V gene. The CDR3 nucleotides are TGCGCCAGCAGCTTGGCCGGGAGAACGGATACGCAGTATTTT. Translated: CASSLAGRTDTQYF.

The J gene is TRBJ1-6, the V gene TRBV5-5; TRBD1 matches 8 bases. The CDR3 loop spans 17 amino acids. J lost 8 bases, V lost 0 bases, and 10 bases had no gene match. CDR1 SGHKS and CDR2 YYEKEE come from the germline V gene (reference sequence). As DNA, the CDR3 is TGTGCCAGCAGCTTGGGAGGGACAGGTGGAAACGATTCACCCCTCCACTTT. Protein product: CASSLGGTGGNDSPLHF.

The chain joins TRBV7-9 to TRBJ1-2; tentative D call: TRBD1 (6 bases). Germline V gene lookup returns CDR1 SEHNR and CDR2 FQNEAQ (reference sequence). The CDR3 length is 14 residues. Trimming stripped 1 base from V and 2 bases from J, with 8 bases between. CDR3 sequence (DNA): TGTGCCAGCAGCTTAGGGGGGCTGAACTATGGCTACACCTTC. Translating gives CASSLGGLNYGYTF.

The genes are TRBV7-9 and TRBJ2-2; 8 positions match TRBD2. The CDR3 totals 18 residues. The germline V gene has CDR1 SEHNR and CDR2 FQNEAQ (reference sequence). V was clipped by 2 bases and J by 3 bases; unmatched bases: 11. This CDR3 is CASSLRARAGGHTGELFF. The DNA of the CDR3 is TGTGCCAGCAGCTTACGGGCTAGGGCGGGAGGACACACCGGGGAGCTGTTTTTT.

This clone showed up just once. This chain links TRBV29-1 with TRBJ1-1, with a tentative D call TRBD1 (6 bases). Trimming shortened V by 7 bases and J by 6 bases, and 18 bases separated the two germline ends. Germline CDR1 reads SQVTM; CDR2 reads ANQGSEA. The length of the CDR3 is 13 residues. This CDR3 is CSAHRVLSPEAFF. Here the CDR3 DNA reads TGCAGCGCCCACAGGGTTTTAAGTCCTGAAGCTTTCTTT.

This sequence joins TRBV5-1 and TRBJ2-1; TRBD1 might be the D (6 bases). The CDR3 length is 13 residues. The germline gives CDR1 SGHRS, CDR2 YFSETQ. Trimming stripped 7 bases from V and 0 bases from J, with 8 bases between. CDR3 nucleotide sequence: TGCGCCAGCCGGACAGACTCCTACAATGAGCAGTTCTTC. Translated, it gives CASRTDSYNEQFF. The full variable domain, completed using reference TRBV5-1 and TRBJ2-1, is KAGVTQTPRYLIKTRGQQVTLSCSPISGHRSVSWYQQTPGQGLQFLFEYFSETQRNKGNFPGRFSGRQFSNSRSEMNVSTLELGDSALYLCASRTDSYNEQFFGPGTRLTVL.

Here the CDR3 DNA reads TGTGCCGTTCACCGGGACAGGGGGAGTGAGCAGTACTTC. It encodes CAVHRDRGSEQYF. The V and J genes are TRBV10-3 and TRBJ2-7; TRBD1 agrees at 11 bases. The J segment lost 7 bases and the V segment lost 11 bases, leaving 10 bases of the junction unmatched. Looked up from germline, CDR1 is ENHRY and CDR2 is SYGVKD. This CDR3 spans 13 amino acids.

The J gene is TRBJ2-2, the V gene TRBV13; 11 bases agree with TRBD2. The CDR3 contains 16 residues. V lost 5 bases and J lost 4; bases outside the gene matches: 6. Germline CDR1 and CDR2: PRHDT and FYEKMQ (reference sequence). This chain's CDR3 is CASSRTSGSTTGELFF. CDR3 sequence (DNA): TGTGCCAGCAGCAGAACTAGCGGGAGTACCACCGGGGAGCTGTTTTTT.

The CDR3 is CASSLMSSYNEQFF. The DNA of the CDR3 is TGTGCCAGCAGTTTAATGAGCTCCTACAATGAGCAGTTCTTC. V and J are TRBV6-2 or TRBV6-3 and TRBJ2-1; D remains ambiguous. The CDR3 has 14 residues. From germline, CDR1 is MNHEY and CDR2 SVGEGT. With 4 bases removed from V and 0 bases from J, the gap between germline ends came to 7 bases.

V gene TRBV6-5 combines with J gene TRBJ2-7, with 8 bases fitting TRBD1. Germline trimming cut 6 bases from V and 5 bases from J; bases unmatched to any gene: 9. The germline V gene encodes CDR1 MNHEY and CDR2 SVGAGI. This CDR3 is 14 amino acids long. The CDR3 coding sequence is TGTGCCAGCAGACCCCTCCAGGGGGCCCACGAGCAGTACTTC. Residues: CASRPLQGAHEQYF.

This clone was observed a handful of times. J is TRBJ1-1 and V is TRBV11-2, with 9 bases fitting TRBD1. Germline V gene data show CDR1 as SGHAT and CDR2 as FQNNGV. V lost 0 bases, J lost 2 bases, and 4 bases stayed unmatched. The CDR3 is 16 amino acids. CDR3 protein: CASSLDRDRANTEAFF. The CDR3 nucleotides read TGTGCCAGCAGCTTAGATCGGGACAGGGCTAACACTGAAGCTTTCTTT. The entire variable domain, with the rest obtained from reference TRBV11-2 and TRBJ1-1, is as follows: EAGVAQSPRYKIIEKRQSVAFWCNPISGHATLYWYQQILGQGPKLLIQFQNNGVVDDSQLPKDRFSAERLKGVDSTLKIQPAKLEDSAVYLCASSLDRDRANTEAFFGQGTRLTVV.

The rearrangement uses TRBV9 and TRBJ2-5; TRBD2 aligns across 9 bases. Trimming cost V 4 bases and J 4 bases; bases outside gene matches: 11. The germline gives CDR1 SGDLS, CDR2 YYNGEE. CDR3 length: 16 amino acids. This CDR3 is CASSLSGLAGPETQYF. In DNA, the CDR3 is TGTGCCAGCAGCCTCTCGGGGCTAGCGGGACCAGAGACCCAGTACTTC.

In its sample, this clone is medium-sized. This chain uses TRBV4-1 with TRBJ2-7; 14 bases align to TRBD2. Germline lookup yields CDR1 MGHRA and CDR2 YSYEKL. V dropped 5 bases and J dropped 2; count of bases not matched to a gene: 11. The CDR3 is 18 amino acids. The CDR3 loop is CASSEIPGLAGATYEQYF. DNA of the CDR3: TGCGCCAGCAGCGAAATCCCGGGACTAGCGGGAGCTACCTACGAGCAGTACTTC.

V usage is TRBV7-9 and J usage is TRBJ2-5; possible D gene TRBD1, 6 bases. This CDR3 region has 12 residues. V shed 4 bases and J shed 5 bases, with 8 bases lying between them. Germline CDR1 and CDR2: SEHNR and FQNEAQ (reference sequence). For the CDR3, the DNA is TGTGCCAGCAGCTGGGACACGGAGACCCAGTACTTC. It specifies CASSWDTETQYF. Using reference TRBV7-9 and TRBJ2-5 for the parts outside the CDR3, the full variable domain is DTGVSQNPRHKITKRGQNVTFRCDPISEHNRLYWYRQTLGQGPEFLTYFQNEAQLEKSRLLSDRFSAERPKGSFSTLEIQRTEQGDSAMYLCASSWDTETQYFGPGTRLLVL.

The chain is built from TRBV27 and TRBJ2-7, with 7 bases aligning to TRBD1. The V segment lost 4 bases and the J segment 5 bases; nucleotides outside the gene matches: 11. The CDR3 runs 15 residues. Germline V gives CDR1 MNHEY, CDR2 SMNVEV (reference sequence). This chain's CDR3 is CASSSPAFDRDEQYF. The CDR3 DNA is TGTGCCAGCAGTTCTCCTGCCTTTGACAGGGACGAGCAGTACTTC.

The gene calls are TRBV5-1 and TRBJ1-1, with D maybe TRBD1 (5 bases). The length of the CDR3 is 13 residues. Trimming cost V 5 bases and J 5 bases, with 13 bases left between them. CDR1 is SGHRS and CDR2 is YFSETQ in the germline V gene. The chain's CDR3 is CASRDQGGTEAFF. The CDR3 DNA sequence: TGCGCCAGCAGAGATCAGGGTGGGACTGAAGCTTTCTTT. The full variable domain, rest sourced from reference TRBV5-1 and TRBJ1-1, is KAGVTQTPRYLIKTRGQQVTLSCSPISGHRSVSWYQQTPGQGLQFLFEYFSETQRNKGNFPGRFSGRQFSNSRSEMNVSTLELGDSALYLCASRDQGGTEAFFGQGTRLTVV.

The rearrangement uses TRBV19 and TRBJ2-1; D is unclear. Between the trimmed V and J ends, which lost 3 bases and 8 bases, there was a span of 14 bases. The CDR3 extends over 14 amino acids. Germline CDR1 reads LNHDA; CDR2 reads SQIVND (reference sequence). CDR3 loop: CASSIPPRYDEQFF. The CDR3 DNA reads TGTGCCAGTAGTATCCCCCCCAGGTACGATGAGCAGTTCTTC.

DNA of the CDR3: TGTGCCAGCAGGCGCGGGGAGAACACCGGGGAGCTGTTTTTT. It is translated as CASRRGENTGELFF. The chain recombines TRBV2 with TRBJ2-2; possibly TRBD2 for D (6 bases). Trimming cost V 6 bases and J 1 base, with 9 bases left between them. Germline-derived CDR1 and CDR2 are SNHLY and FYNNEI. The CDR3 is 14 amino acids. Looking up the rest from reference TRBV2 and TRBJ2-2 gives the full variable domain: EPEVTQTPSHQVTQMGQEVILRCVPISNHLYFYWYRQILGQKVEFLVSFYNNEISEKSEIFDDQFSVERPDGSNFTLKIRSTKLEDSAMYFCASRRGENTGELFFGEGSRLTVL.

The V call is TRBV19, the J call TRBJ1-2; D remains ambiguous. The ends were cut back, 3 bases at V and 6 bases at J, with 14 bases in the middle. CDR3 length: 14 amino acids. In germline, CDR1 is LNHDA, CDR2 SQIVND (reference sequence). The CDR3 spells CASSIPRKADGYTF. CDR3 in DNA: TGTGCCAGTAGTATCCCGCGCAAGGCGGATGGCTACACCTTC.

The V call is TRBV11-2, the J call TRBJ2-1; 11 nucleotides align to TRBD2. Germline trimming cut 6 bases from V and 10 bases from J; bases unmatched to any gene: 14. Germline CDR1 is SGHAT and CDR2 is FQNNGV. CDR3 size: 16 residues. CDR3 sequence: CASRNPRTSGWGEQFF. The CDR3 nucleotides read TGTGCCAGCAGAAACCCCCGGACTAGCGGGTGGGGGGAGCAGTTCTTC.